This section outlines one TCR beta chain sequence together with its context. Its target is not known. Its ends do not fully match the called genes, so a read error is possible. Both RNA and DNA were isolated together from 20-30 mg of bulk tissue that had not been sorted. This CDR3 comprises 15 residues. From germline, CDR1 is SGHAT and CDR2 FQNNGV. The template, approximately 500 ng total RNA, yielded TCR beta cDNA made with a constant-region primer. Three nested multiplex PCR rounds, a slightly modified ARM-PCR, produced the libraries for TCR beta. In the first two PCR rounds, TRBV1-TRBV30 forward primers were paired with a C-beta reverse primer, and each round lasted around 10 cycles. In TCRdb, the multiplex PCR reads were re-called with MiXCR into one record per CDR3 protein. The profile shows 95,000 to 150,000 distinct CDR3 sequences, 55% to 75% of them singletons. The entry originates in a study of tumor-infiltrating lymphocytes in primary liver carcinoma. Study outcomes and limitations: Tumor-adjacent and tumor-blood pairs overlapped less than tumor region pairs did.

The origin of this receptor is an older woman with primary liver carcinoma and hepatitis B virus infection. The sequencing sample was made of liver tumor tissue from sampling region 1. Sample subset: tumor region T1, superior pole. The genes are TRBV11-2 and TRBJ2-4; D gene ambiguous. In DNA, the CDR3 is TGTGCCAGCAGCTTAGGTGGTTGGGTGCGTGACATTCAGTGCTTC. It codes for CASSLGGWVRDIQCF.